In this sample, the clone carrying this TCR beta chain turned up a few times. Its specificity is not known. From germline, CDR1 is SGHAT and CDR2 FQNNGV. V was trimmed by 5 bases and J by 8 bases, leaving 15 bases between them. The CDR3 totals 13 residues. These data originate in a study of beta chain features in type 1 diabetes. Populations obtained by sorting all exceeded 95% purity. Isolated RNA was reverse transcribed in full, so expressed TCRB transcripts were sequenced. Some clones are missing from TCRdb's copy, which holds only in-frame ones; the method was immunoSEQ multiplex PCR. The data show 600,000 or so clones, around 11% seen once. Study results and limitations: cDNA sequencing could over-represent cells with high TCR expression. Moderately but significantly shorter TCRB CDR3s were found in Type 1 diabetes patients in all four CD4+ subsets. Reduced insertions and increased deletions marked VDJ junctions in type 1 diabetes patients.

This receptor was identified in a man aged 30 to 45 with type 1 diabetes. The sequencing sample was made of naive CD4+ T cells from blood. J is TRBJ1-2 and V is TRBV11-2; unclear D gene. CDR3 amino acids: CASSNTALGGYTF. The CDR3 nucleotides are TGTGCCAGCAGCAACACGGCCCTTGGCGGCTACACCTTC.